This T cell receptor (beta chain) is from a study of cytomegalovirus exposure and HLA in healthy donors. Only one count was recorded for this clone. The repertoire was sequenced with immunoSEQ multiplex PCR; TCRdb's copy has only in-frame clones and lacks some. The sample contains roughly 73,000 clones, roughly 94% of which appear only once. Germline assignment: CDR1 LGHNT and CDR2 FRNRAP. Trimming removed 1 base at V and 3 bases at J, with 16 bases between. The CDR3 is made up of 17 amino acids. The receptor was derived from a man aged 18 to 29 in good health and CMV-seropositive. Sequencing was done on a sample of PBMCs. The chain joins TRBV12-5 to TRBJ2-1; D not certain. DNA for the CDR3: TGTGCTAGTGGTTTGGCAGAAACTGACACGTTCTACAATGAGCAGTTCTTC. This gives the protein CASGLAETDTFYNEQFF.